The T cell receptor beta chain under discussion was sequenced for a study of tumor-infiltrating T cells and Merkel cell polyomavirus. Looking at the study overall: The study examined CD8+ T cells specific for the Merkel cell polyomavirus KLL epitope.

CDR1 and CDR2 (germline): MNHEY, SVGAGI. V lost 4 bases and J lost 6; bases outside the gene matches: 8. This CDR3 is built from 14 residues. Immunohistochemistry showed robust Merkel cell polyomavirus Large T antigen staining in every patient's tumor. Patients had KLL-tetramer+ cells above 0.04% of CD8+ T cells. Assay used: immunoSEQ multiplex PCR; TCRdb lists only in-frame clones, some missing. The sample carries some 25,000 clones, about 90% recorded once. The TCR comes from a man aged 50-60 years with Merkel cell carcinoma. This chain uses TRBV6-5 with TRBJ1-1, with 7 bases matching TRBD1. Sequences were obtained from lymph node tissue. In nucleotides, the CDR3 is TGTGCCAGCAGTTCCGGGACAGCAGCCTCTGAAGCTTTCTTT. Translation gives CASSSGTAASEAFF.